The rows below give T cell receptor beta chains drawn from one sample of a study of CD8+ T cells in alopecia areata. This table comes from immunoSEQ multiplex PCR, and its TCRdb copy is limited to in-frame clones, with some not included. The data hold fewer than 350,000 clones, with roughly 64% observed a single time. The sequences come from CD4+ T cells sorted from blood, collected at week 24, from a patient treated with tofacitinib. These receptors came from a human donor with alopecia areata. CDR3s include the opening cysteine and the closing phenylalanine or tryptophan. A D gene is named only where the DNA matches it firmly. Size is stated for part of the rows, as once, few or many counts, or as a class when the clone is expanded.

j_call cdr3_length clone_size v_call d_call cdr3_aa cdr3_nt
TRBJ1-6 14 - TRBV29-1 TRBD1 CSVQQGPYNSPLHF TGCAGCGTACAACAGGGGCCATATAATTCACCCCTCCACTTT
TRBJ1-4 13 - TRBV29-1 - CSVARRNHEKLFF TGCAGCGTTGCCAGGAGGAACCATGAAAAACTGTTTTTT
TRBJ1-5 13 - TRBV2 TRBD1 CASRGQGYEPQHF TGTGCCAGCAGGGGACAGGGGTACGAGCCCCAGCATTTT
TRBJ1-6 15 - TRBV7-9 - CASSPRAADNSPLHF TGTGCCAGCAGCCCGAGGGCGGCGGATAATTCACCCCTCCACTTT
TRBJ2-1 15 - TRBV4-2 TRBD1 CASSQVLGQGPTQFF TGTGCCAGCAGCCAAGTTTTGGGACAGGGGCCTACTCAGTTCTTC
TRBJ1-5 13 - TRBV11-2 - CASSSGSKQPQHF TGTGCCAGCAGCTCGGGGTCGAAACAGCCCCAGCATTTT
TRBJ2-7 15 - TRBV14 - CASSPGTTAYYEQYF TGTGCCAGCAGCCCTGGGACCACAGCGTACTACGAGCAGTACTTC
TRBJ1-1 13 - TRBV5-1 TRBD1 CASSLTGATEAFF TGCGCCAGCAGCTTGACAGGGGCCACTGAAGCTTTCTTT
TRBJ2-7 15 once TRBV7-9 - CASSLEGGAGYEQYF TGTGCCAGCAGCTTAGAGGGTGGTGCTGGCTACGAGCAGTACTTC
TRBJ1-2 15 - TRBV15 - CATDAGAGINYGYTF TGTGCCACAGATGCCGGGGCAGGTATTAACTATGGCTACACCTTC
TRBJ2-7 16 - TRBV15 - CATSRDNILPSGEQYF TGTGCCACCAGCAGAGATAATATATTGCCATCAGGCGAGCAGTACTTC
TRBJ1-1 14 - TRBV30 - CAWSDGTMNTEAFF TGTGCCTGGAGCGATGGGACCATGAACACTGAAGCTTTCTTT
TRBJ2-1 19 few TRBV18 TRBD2 CASSLQAGGPLTSYNEQFF TGTGCCAGCTCACTTCAAGCGGGGGGGCCTCTTACCTCCTACAATGAGCAGTTCTTC
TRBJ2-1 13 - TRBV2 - CASTVLSYNEQFF TGTGCCAGCACCGTACTCTCCTACAATGAGCAGTTCTTC
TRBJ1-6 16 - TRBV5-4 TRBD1 CASSLEGARSGSPLHF TGTGCCAGCAGCTTGGAGGGGGCGCGTTCCGGTTCACCCCTCCACTTT
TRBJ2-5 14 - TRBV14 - CASSQGQVQETQYF TGTGCCAGCAGCCAAGGACAGGTCCAAGAGACCCAGTACTTC
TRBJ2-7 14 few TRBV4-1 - CASSQGAWGGEQYF TGCGCCAGCAGCCAAGGGGCTTGGGGTGGCGAGCAGTACTTC
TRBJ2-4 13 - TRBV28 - CATEGEAKNIQYF TGTGCCACCGAAGGGGAGGCGAAAAACATTCAGTACTTC
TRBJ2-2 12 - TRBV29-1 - CSVGFGTGELFF TGCAGCGTTGGGTTCGGCACCGGGGAGCTGTTTTTT
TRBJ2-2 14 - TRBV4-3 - CASSRRRTTGELFF TGCGCCAGCAGCCGCCGCAGAACCACCGGGGAGCTGTTTTTT
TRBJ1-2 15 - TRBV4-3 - CASSHETRKVYGYTF TGCGCCAGCAGCCATGAGACCAGGAAGGTCTATGGCTACACCTTC
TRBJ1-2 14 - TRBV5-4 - CASSLARESVGYTF TGTGCCAGCAGCTTGGCCAGGGAGAGCGTTGGCTACACCTTC
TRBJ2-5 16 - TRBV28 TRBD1 CASSSAGQGHGETQYF TGTGCCAGCAGTTCGGCCGGACAGGGGCATGGAGAGACCCAGTACTTC
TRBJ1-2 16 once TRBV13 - CASSLGRQGKSYGYTF TGTGCCAGCAGCTTAGGTCGGCAGGGGAAGAGCTATGGCTACACCTTC
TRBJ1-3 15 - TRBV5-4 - CASSLEQNSGNTIYF TGTGCCAGCAGCTTGGAACAGAACTCTGGAAACACCATATATTTT
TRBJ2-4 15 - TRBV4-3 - CASSQEPVAKNIQYF TGCGCCAGCAGCCAAGAGCCCGTAGCCAAAAACATTCAGTACTTC
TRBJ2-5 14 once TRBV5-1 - CASSASTTQETQYF TGCGCCAGCAGCGCGTCGACTACACAAGAGACCCAGTACTTC
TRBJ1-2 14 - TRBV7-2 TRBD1 CASSLEAGQGFYTF TGTGCCAGCAGCTTGGAGGCGGGACAGGGGTTCTACACCTTC
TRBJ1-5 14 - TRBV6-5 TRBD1 CASSYRTGSEPQHF TGTGCCAGCAGTTACAGGACAGGGAGCGAGCCCCAGCATTTT
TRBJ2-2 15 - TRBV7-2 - CASSSYPGATGELFF TGTGCCAGCAGCTCCTATCCTGGGGCAACCGGGGAGCTGTTTTTT
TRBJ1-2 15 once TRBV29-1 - CSVERKGIPYYGYTF TGCAGCGTTGAACGAAAGGGGATACCCTACTATGGCTACACCTTC
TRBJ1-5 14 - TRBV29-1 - CSVTLDSPNQPQHF TGCAGCGTGACGTTAGACTCCCCCAATCAGCCCCAGCATTTT
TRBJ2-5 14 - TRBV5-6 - CASSSVRFEETQYF TGTGCCAGCAGCTCCGTGCGCTTTGAAGAGACCCAGTACTTC
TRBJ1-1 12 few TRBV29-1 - CSVGRRGTEAFF TGCAGCGTTGGGCGCCGGGGAACTGAAGCTTTCTTT
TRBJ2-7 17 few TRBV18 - CASSDRNPTQPVYEQYF TGTGCCAGCTCAGACCGGAACCCCACCCAGCCGGTCTACGAGCAGTACTTC
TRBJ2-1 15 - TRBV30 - CAWSGGTPAGNEQFF TGTGCCTGGAGTGGCGGGACTCCCGCGGGGAATGAGCAGTTCTTC
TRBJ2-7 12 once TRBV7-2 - CASSPVRPAQYF TGTGCCAGCAGCCCCGTACGCCCGGCGCAGTACTTC
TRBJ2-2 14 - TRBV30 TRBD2 CAWTPGTSTGELFF TGTGCCTGGACCCCTGGGACTAGCACCGGGGAGCTGTTTTTT
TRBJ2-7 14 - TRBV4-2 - CASSQDHRDYEQYF TGTGCCAGCAGCCAAGACCACAGGGACTACGAGCAGTACTTC
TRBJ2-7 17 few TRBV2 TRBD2 CASSFGGTSGVRGEQYF TGTGCCAGCAGTTTTGGAGGGACTAGCGGGGTCCGGGGCGAGCAGTACTTC
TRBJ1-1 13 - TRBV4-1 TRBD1 CASSPRTGPEAFF TGCGCCAGCAGCCCACGGACAGGGCCTGAAGCTTTCTTT
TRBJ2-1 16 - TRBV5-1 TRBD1 CASSLGTGGSTREQFF TGCGCCAGCAGCTTGGGAACAGGGGGCTCCACTAGAGAGCAGTTCTTC
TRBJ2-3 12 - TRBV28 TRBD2 CASSQAGGLGYF TGTGCCAGCAGTCAAGCGGGGGGACTCGGCTATTTT
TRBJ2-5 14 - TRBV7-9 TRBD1 CASTLTGARETQYF TGTGCCAGCACCTTAACAGGGGCCCGAGAGACCCAGTACTTC
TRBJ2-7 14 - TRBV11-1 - CASSLGGLAYEQYF TGTGCCAGCAGCTTGGGGGGCCTAGCCTACGAGCAGTACTTC
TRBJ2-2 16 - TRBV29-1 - CSGAPSGDAQHGELFF TGCAGCGGAGCCCCGTCCGGGGATGCCCAACACGGGGAGCTGTTTTTT
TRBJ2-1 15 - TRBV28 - CASSITTGVNNEQFF TGTGCCAGCAGCATCACGACCGGCGTCAACAATGAGCAGTTCTTC
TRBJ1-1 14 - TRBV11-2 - CASSLREGRTEAFF TGTGCCAGCAGCTTAAGGGAGGGAAGGACTGAAGCTTTCTTT
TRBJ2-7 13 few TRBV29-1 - CSVRGMSSYEQYF TGCAGCGTTAGAGGGATGAGCTCCTACGAGCAGTACTTC
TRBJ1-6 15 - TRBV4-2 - CASSQEESGVSPLHF TGTGCCAGCAGCCAAGAAGAGTCGGGGGTTTCACCCCTCCACTTT
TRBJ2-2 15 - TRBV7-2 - CASAGAGTITGELFF TGTGCCAGCGCAGGAGCCGGGACAATCACCGGGGAGCTGTTTTTT